This entry lists 30 T cell receptor beta chains sequenced from one sample in a study of CD8 T cells in ankylosing spondylitis. TCRdb recomputed calls from the 5' RACE reads with MiXCR, one row per CDR3 protein. This table holds around 390,000 distinct CDR3 sequences, around 22% found once. Findings and limits, study-wide: What seemed typical of ankylosing spondylitis blood was a TCR beta motif built from roughly eight highly homologous variants.

These TCRs' antigens remain unknown. Sequenced input: blood, either unsorted or a sorted T cell fraction (not recorded which). These receptors came from a male donor with ankylosing spondylitis.

This chain uses TRBV5-1 with TRBJ1-4; D unresolved. The CDR3 has 14 amino acids. Germline CDR1 and CDR2: SGHRS and YFSETQ. Trimming took 4 bases from V and 4 from J, leaving 11 bases between them. The CDR3 region is CASSRRDRNEKLFF. The CDR3 nucleotides are TGCGCCAGCAGCCGAAGGGATCGTAATGAAAAACTGTTTTTT.

This clonotype was picked up many times. The chain links TRBV29-1 to TRBJ1-1; 7 bases line up with TRBD1. Germline V gene lookup returns CDR1 SQVTM and CDR2 ANQGSEA. J was trimmed by 5 bases and V by 4 bases; bases with no gene match: 10. The CDR3 is 14 residues long. The CDR3, as DNA: TGCAGCGTTGCCCGACAGGGCATGGAGACTGAAGCTTTCTTT. Its translation is CSVARQGMETEAFF. The whole variable domain, filled in from reference TRBV29-1 and TRBJ1-1, reads SAVISQKPSRDICQRGTSLTIQCQVDSQVTMMFWYRQQPGQSLTLIATANQGSEATYESGFVIDKFPISRPNLTFSTLTVSNMSPEDSSIYLCSVARQGMETEAFFGQGTRLTVV.

The rearrangement links TRBV5-1 to TRBJ2-1; no clear D gene. Germline V gene lookup returns CDR1 SGHRS and CDR2 YFSETQ. The CDR3 contains 15 residues. Trimming stripped 6 bases from V and 8 bases from J, with 21 bases between. The chain's CDR3 is CASTLSTSSPDEQFF. CDR3 DNA sequence: TGCGCCAGCACCCTCAGTACTTCTTCGCCCGATGAGCAGTTCTTC.

This chain connects TRBV12-3 or TRBV12-4 to TRBJ1-1; possible D gene TRBD1, 6 bases. Trimming left V 6 bases short and J 1 base short, with 9 bases between. The CDR3 sequence is 13 residues long. CDR3 protein: CASRSTGNTEAFF. CDR3 DNA: TGTGCCAGCAGGTCGACAGGGAACACTGAAGCTTTCTTT.

V usage is TRBV12-3 or TRBV12-4 and J usage is TRBJ1-5, with D hard to call. The V and J ends lost 5 bases and 4 bases respectively, with 18 bases between them. The CDR3 contains 16 residues. This CDR3 is CASSAGLPLGNQPQHF. CDR3 sequence (DNA): TGTGCCAGCAGTGCCGGACTGCCACTGGGGAATCAGCCCCAGCATTTT.

This clonotype was counted many times. V usage is TRBV24-1 and J usage is TRBJ1-5; D gene uncertain. The germline V gene encodes CDR1 KGHDR and CDR2 SFDVKD. CDR3 size: 13 residues. V lost 4 bases to trimming and J lost 7 bases, with 10 bases between them. In DNA, the CDR3 is TGTGCCACCAGTGACGCTGATTGGCAGCCCCAGCATTTT. Protein: CATSDADWQPQHF.

This clonotype was counted only a few times. The V gene is TRBV25-1, the J gene TRBJ1-2; TRBD1 might be the D (5 bases). Germline V gene data show CDR1 as MGHDK and CDR2 as SYGVNS. The CDR3 is 15 residues long. With 5 bases removed from V and 5 bases from J, the gap between germline ends came to 18 bases. The CDR3 sequence is CASSNYDQGSYGYTF. As DNA, the CDR3 is TGTGCCAGCAGTAATTACGACCAGGGCTCATATGGCTACACCTTC.

The rearrangement joins TRBV24-1 to TRBJ2-3; TRBD1 matches at 7 bases. The V gene's germline CDR1 is KGHDR and CDR2 SFDVKD. V was pared by 4 bases and J by 6 bases, with 9 bases of the junction left unmatched. The CDR3 extends over 15 amino acids. The CDR3 loop reads CATSDQEGADDTQYF. The CDR3 DNA reads as TGTGCCACCAGTGACCAAGAGGGGGCCGATGATACGCAGTATTTT.

The chain links TRBV5-1 to TRBJ2-7; possibly TRBD1 for D (6 bases). Trimming pared 3 bases from V and 5 bases from J, leaving 18 bases between. The CDR3 has 15 amino acids. Germline values: CDR1 SGHRS, CDR2 YFSETQ. Written as DNA, the CDR3 is TGCGCCAGCAGCTCCACAGGGTTCGATCTCCACGAGCAGTACTTC. This sequence encodes CASSSTGFDLHEQYF.

The rearrangement joins TRBV7-2 to TRBJ2-1, with D maybe TRBD2 (5 bases). The CDR3 is 13 amino acids. V lost 7 bases, J lost 4 bases, and 11 bases lay in between. Germline CDR1 is SGHTA and CDR2 is FQGNSA. The chain's CDR3 is CASKVGEYNEQFF. CDR3 coding DNA: TGTGCCAGCAAAGTGGGAGAGTACAATGAGCAGTTCTTC.

This clonotype came up a few times. The rearrangement uses TRBV15 and TRBJ2-5; possible D gene TRBD2, 6 bases. The CDR3 is 15 residues long. Germline CDR1 LNHNV, CDR2 YYDKDF (reference sequence). Trimming took off 0 bases at V and 4 bases at J, with 12 bases between the two ends. The DNA for the CDR3 is TGTGCCACCAGCAGAGATTTTGGCGGGATAGAGACCCAGTACTTC. Amino acids: CATSRDFGGIETQYF.

V usage is TRBV6-2 or TRBV6-3 and J usage is TRBJ2-7, with D possibly called TRBD1 or TRBD2 (5 bases each). The V and J ends lost 0 bases and 0 bases respectively, with 9 bases between them. CDR1 is MNHEY, CDR2 SVGEGT, per germline. CDR3 length equals 15 residues. For the CDR3, the DNA is TGTGCCAGCAGTTACTCGGGGACGGGCTCCTACGAGCAGTACTTC. Translated, it gives CASSYSGTGSYEQYF.

The chain uses TRBV6-5 and TRBJ2-7; D is unclear. The V end was cut by 2 bases, the J end by 1 base, with 15 bases between. Germline-derived CDR1 and CDR2 are MNHEY and SVGAGI. This CDR3 is built from 16 residues. As DNA, the CDR3 is TGTGCCAGCAGTTACACCCAGACACTGCCTTCCTACGAGCAGTACTTC. Translation: CASSYTQTLPSYEQYF.

This clonotype was observed a few times. The chain has TRBV15 and TRBJ2-2, with D unresolved. The V gene's germline CDR1 is LNHNV and CDR2 YYDKDF (reference sequence). The CDR3 runs to 14 residues. V was pared by 3 bases and J by 6 bases, with 11 bases between. The DNA of the CDR3 is TGTGCCACCAGCAGGTACACAGAGTCCGGGGAGCTGTTTTTT. It translates to CATSRYTESGELFF.

In its sample, this clonotype was seen a few times. Here the CDR3 DNA reads TGTGCCAGTAGTATGGGTGGGGGATGGTTCGCGAACACCGGGGAGCTGTTTTTT. Protein: CASSMGGGWFANTGELFF. V gene TRBV19 combines with J gene TRBJ2-2; D is possibly TRBD1 or TRBD2 (5 bases each). V lost 3 bases and J lost 0, with 17 bases in between. The CDR3 extends over 18 amino acids. The germline V gene has CDR1 LNHDA and CDR2 SQIVND (reference sequence).

This clonotype occurred many times. The chain links TRBV27 to TRBJ2-7; D unresolved. Between the trimmed V and J ends, which lost 2 bases and 2 bases, there was a span of 10 bases. This CDR3 is 14 amino acids long. The germline V gene has CDR1 MNHEY and CDR2 SMNVEV (reference sequence). As DNA, the CDR3 is TGTGCCAGCAGTTTAATGCCCAATCCCTACGAGCAGTACTTC. It encodes CASSLMPNPYEQYF.

The chain is built from TRBV6-2 or TRBV6-3 and TRBJ2-1; 10 nucleotides match TRBD2. The CDR3 extends over 16 amino acids. V was pared by 6 bases and J by 8 bases, with 13 bases of the junction left unmatched. Germline lookup yields CDR1 MNHEY and CDR2 SVGEGT. The CDR3 region is CASSLRRAGGPDEQFF. CDR3 nucleotides: TGTGCCAGCAGCCTTCGTCGAGCGGGAGGGCCGGATGAGCAGTTCTTC.

The chain uses TRBV12-3 or TRBV12-4 and TRBJ2-2; 7 nucleotides agree with TRBD2. The V gene end was trimmed by 7 bases and the J gene end by 4 bases; junction bases not matched to a gene: 15. This CDR3 has 17 residues. CDR3 sequence reads: CASTAGRRPGGTGELFF. DNA of the CDR3: TGTGCCAGCACGGCTGGGAGACGGCCGGGAGGCACCGGGGAGCTGTTTTTT.

This clonotype came up a few times. The CDR3 coding sequence is TGCGCCAGCAGCCAGGCTGGACTAGCGGGAGCCTACAATGAGCAGTTCTTC. It specifies CASSQAGLAGAYNEQFF. The chain uses TRBV4-1 and TRBJ2-1; 13 bases line up with TRBD2. With 3 bases clipped from V and 2 bases from J, the junction kept 4 bases outside the gene matches. This CDR3 is built from 17 residues. Germline-derived CDR1 and CDR2 are MGHRA and YSYEKL.

The rearrangement joins TRBV2 to TRBJ1-1; 7 bases agree with TRBD1. This CDR3 contains 16 residues. CDR1 and CDR2 from the germline V gene are SNHLY and FYNNEI. Losses at the gene ends were 7 bases for V and 0 bases for J; bases not matched to a gene: 11. CDR3 bases: TGTGCCAGCACTCAACGGCGGGACAGCGTGAACACTGAAGCTTTCTTT. It translates to CASTQRRDSVNTEAFF.

This clonotype was found a few times. The J gene is TRBJ2-1, the V gene TRBV6-5; possibly TRBD2 for D (5 bases). V was shortened by 2 bases and J by 0 bases, with 14 bases between the two germline ends. CDR1 MNHEY and CDR2 SVGAGI come from the germline V gene. CDR3 length: 17 residues. This chain's CDR3 is CASSYVGASSSYNEQFF. As DNA, the CDR3 is TGTGCCAGCAGTTACGTTGGCGCTAGCAGCTCCTACAATGAGCAGTTCTTC.

The J gene is TRBJ2-7, the V gene TRBV20-1, with a weak D call TRBD2 (6 bases). The CDR3 contains 14 residues. Germline CDR1 is DFQATT and CDR2 is SNEGSKA (reference sequence). Trimming left V 6 bases short and J 2 bases short, with 17 bases between. CDR3: CSAEEGTQTYEQYF. The DNA of the CDR3 is TGCAGTGCGGAAGAGGGGACTCAGACCTACGAGCAGTACTTC.

This clonotype was counted a few times. One end of the junction fails to match germline, which may point to a read error. J is TRBJ2-1 and V is TRBV12-3 or TRBV12-4; 9 bases fit TRBD2. The CDR3 covers 16 residues. The CDR3 loop reads CASSVAGEGSYNEQFF. The CDR3 DNA reads as TGTGCCAGCAGTGTAGCGGGAGAGGGATCCTACAATGAGCAGTTCTTC.

As DNA, the CDR3 is TGTGCCAGCACCCTGGGACAGACCGAAGCTTTCTTT. It encodes CASTLGQTEAFF. This sequence joins TRBV25-1 and TRBJ1-1, with 7 nucleotides matching TRBD1. The CDR3 covers 12 residues. Germline values: CDR1 MGHDK, CDR2 SYGVNS. J lost 8 bases, V lost 7 bases, and 7 bases had no gene match. Drawing the rest from reference TRBV25-1 and TRBJ1-1, the complete variable domain is EADIYQTPRYLVIGTGKKITLECSQTMGHDKMYWYQQDPGMELHLIHYSYGVNSTEKGDLSSESTVSRIRTEHFPLTLESARPSHTSQYLCASTLGQTEAFFGQGTRLTVV.

J is TRBJ2-1 and V is TRBV3-1; 11 bases are shared with TRBD1. V lost 6 bases to trimming and J lost 9 bases; unmatched junction nucleotides: 10. The germline gives CDR1 LGHDT, CDR2 YNNKEL (reference sequence). This CDR3 comprises 15 residues. The CDR3 protein is CASSVRGQGVFEQFF. CDR3 DNA: TGTGCCAGCAGTGTCCGGGGACAGGGGGTTTTTGAGCAGTTCTTC.

This rearrangement joins TRBV6-2 or TRBV6-3 to TRBJ2-7; D is possibly TRBD1 (6 bases). CDR1 is MNHEY, CDR2 SVGEGT, per germline. The ends were cut back, 5 bases at V and 3 bases at J, with 20 bases in the middle. CDR3 length equals 16 residues. The CDR3 spells CASSDELQGWDYEQYF. The DNA of the CDR3 is TGTGCCAGCAGTGACGAACTACAGGGATGGGACTACGAGCAGTACTTC.

This clonotype showed up just a few times. The V call is TRBV9, the J call TRBJ1-5; possible D gene TRBD1, 6 bases. The CDR3 sequence is 17 residues long. CDR1 is SGDLS and CDR2 is YYNGEE in the germline V gene. Trimming stripped 0 bases from V and 5 bases from J, with 18 bases between. The CDR3 DNA sequence: TGTGCCAGCAGCGTAGGGCAACAGGGAGGGCTTGATCAGCCCCAGCATTTT. Its translation is CASSVGQQGGLDQPQHF.

This clonotype was picked up a small number of times. The genes are TRBV6-5 and TRBJ2-3; the D gene is possibly TRBD2 (5 bases). This CDR3 is built from 16 residues. V gave up 0 bases and J gave up 1 base, with 11 bases separating them. Per the germline V gene, CDR1 is MNHEY and CDR2 is SVGAGI. The CDR3 nucleotides read TGTGCCAGCAGTTACTCCCGGGGTGGGGGCACAGATACGCAGTATTTT. Translated, it gives CASSYSRGGGTDTQYF.

This rearrangement joins TRBV5-1 to TRBJ2-5; TRBD2 agrees at 8 bases. CDR1 is SGHRS, CDR2 YFSETQ, per germline. The CDR3 is made up of 16 amino acids. V trimming: 0 bases; J trimming: 4 bases; junction bases outside the gene matches: 8. CDR3 nucleotides: TGCGCCAGCAGCTTGGGCGGGACTAGATCCGGAGAGACCCAGTACTTC. Translation: CASSLGGTRSGETQYF.

The chain joins TRBV7-3 to TRBJ1-3, with 7 positions matching TRBD1. The germline gives CDR1 SGHTA, CDR2 FQGTGA. CDR3 size: 16 residues. With V trimmed by 4 bases and J by 4 bases, 10 bases remained unmatched. The CDR3 coding sequence is TGTGCCAGCAGCTCAGCCCGGGACAGAAAAGGAAACACCATATATTTT. Amino acid sequence: CASSSARDRKGNTIYF.